These 21 T cell receptor beta chains were sequenced from one sample in a study of blood T cell repertoires in COVID-19. Here immunoSEQ multiplex PCR was the method, and the copy in TCRdb shows in-frame clones only, minus some. The sample includes a few hundred thousand clones, around 85% of them seen just once. The specimen was peripheral blood. The receptors come from a woman aged 45-60 years with active or convalescent COVID-19.

This clone was observed a single time. J is TRBJ1-2 and V is TRBV12-5; 9 bases map to TRBD1. Germline assignment: CDR1 LGHNT and CDR2 FRNRAP. CDR3 length: 12 amino acids. V was pared by 6 bases and J by 7 bases, with 3 bases of the junction left unmatched. The CDR3 is CASGTGGGGYTF. The DNA for the CDR3 is TGTGCTAGTGGGACAGGGGGTGGTGGCTACACCTTC.

The chain is built from TRBV2 and TRBJ2-1; 8 nucleotides agree with TRBD2. CDR1 and CDR2 (germline): SNHLY, FYNNEI. This CDR3 region has 13 residues. Trimming took 6 bases from V and 6 from J; bases not matched to a gene: 4. The CDR3: CASRRGEGNEQFF. DNA for the CDR3: TGTGCCAGCAGGCGGGGGGAAGGCAATGAGCAGTTCTTC.

V is TRBV19 and J is TRBJ1-5; D may be TRBD1 (5 bases). The CDR3 is 15 residues long. From germline, CDR1 is LNHDA and CDR2 SQIVND (reference sequence). The V and J ends lost 5 bases and 4 bases respectively, with 15 bases between them. This CDR3 is CASSGIRVENQPQHF. The CDR3 region has the DNA TGTGCCAGTAGTGGGATCAGGGTGGAGAATCAGCCCCAGCATTTT.

The genes are TRBV2 and TRBJ1-2, with 10 bases aligning to TRBD1. The germline V gene encodes CDR1 SNHLY and CDR2 FYNNEI. The CDR3 covers 13 residues. J was trimmed by 6 bases and V by 6 bases; bases with no gene match: 4. In DNA, the CDR3 is TGTGCCAGCAGCAGACAGGGGGCCGATGGCTACACCTTC. This codes for CASSRQGADGYTF.

The V call is TRBV2, the J call TRBJ1-4; no clear D gene. CDR1 is SNHLY and CDR2 is FYNNEI in the germline V gene. Between the trimmed V and J ends, which lost 2 bases and 0 bases, there was a span of 13 bases. There are 17 residues in the CDR3. CDR3 sequence: CASSEFRVWATNEKLFF. In DNA, the CDR3 is TGTGCCAGCAGTGAATTCCGGGTTTGGGCAACTAATGAAAAACTGTTTTTT.

The chain is built from TRBV5-6 and TRBJ2-7, with 10 bases identical to TRBD1. The CDR3 runs to 15 residues. V lost 2 bases to trimming and J lost 2 bases; unmatched junction nucleotides: 4. CDR1 is SGHDT, CDR2 YYEEEE, per germline. The CDR3 DNA reads as TGTGCCAGCAGCTTCGCTGGACAGGGGGCCTACGAGCAGTACTTC. Amino acid sequence: CASSFAGQGAYEQYF.

The rearrangement links TRBV19 to TRBJ1-3; possible D gene TRBD1, 6 bases. Germline CDR1 LNHDA, CDR2 SQIVND (reference sequence). The CDR3 covers 15 residues. Trimming took off 2 bases at V and 0 bases at J, with 8 bases between the two ends. The DNA for the CDR3 is TGTGCCAGTAGTATATGGACAGCCTCTGGAAACACCATATATTTT. Its translation: CASSIWTASGNTIYF.

V and J are TRBV30 and TRBJ2-5, with a weak D call TRBD2 (7 bases). Germline loops: CDR1 GTSNPN, CDR2 SVGIG (reference sequence). V lost 4 bases and J lost 4, with 16 bases in between. The CDR3 sequence is 14 residues long. DNA for the CDR3: TGTGCCTGGAATCAAGGGGGGGGAGTAGAGACCCAGTACTTC. Amino acid sequence: CAWNQGGGVETQYF.

The chain recombines TRBV5-1 with TRBJ1-1, with TRBD1 as a possible D gene (6 bases). There are 14 residues in the CDR3. The germline CDR1 and CDR2 sequences are SGHRS and YFSETQ. Trimming stripped 0 bases from V and 4 bases from J, with 10 bases between. The CDR3 region is CASSLGPGATEAFF. The CDR3 DNA sequence: TGCGCCAGCAGCTTGGGGCCAGGGGCCACTGAAGCTTTCTTT.

The chain recombines TRBV7-9 with TRBJ1-3, with D possibly being TRBD1 (5 bases). CDR1 is SEHNR and CDR2 is FQNEAQ in the germline V gene (reference sequence). The CDR3 length is 10 residues. Trimming pared 5 bases from V and 10 bases from J, leaving 6 bases between. The CDR3 protein is CASSGGTIYF. The CDR3 region has the DNA TGTGCCAGCAGCGGGGGGACCATATATTTT.

In regard to this clone: Mismatch with germline at one junction end may stem from a read error. V is TRBV19 and J is TRBJ2-3; the D gene is possibly TRBD1 (6 bases). Germline V gene sequence: CDR1 LNHDA, CDR2 SQIVND (reference sequence). The CDR3 spans 13 residues. CDR3 sequence reads: CASSIDLAAGVAF. CDR3 bases: TGTGCCAGTAGTATAGATCTGGCGGCAGGGGTGGCTTTT.

This chain connects TRBV7-9 to TRBJ1-1; TRBD1 matches at 7 bases. The length of the CDR3 is 16 residues. The ends lost 6 bases at V and 0 bases at J; junction bases unmatched: 10. Germline CDR1 is SEHNR and CDR2 is FQNEAQ (reference sequence). The CDR3 here is CASSSNRGLVNTEAFF. DNA for the CDR3: TGTGCCAGCAGTTCTAACAGGGGCCTAGTGAACACTGAAGCTTTCTTT.

V gene TRBV11-2 combines with J gene TRBJ1-1, with a possible D match to TRBD1 (5 bases). Germline assignment: CDR1 SGHAT and CDR2 FQNNGV. The V and J ends lost 0 bases and 3 bases respectively, with 8 bases between them. This CDR3 is built from 14 residues. Here the CDR3 DNA reads TGTGCCAGCAGCTTAGAGCCCAGGGACACTGAAGCTTTCTTT. Translated, it gives CASSLEPRDTEAFF.

The chain joins TRBV28 to TRBJ1-2; tentative D call: TRBD1 (5 bases). Germline CDR1 MDHEN, CDR2 SYDVKM. This CDR3 contains 15 residues. V was trimmed by 5 bases and J by 7 bases, leaving 20 bases between them. The CDR3 bases are TGTGCCAGCAGTCTACCGCAGGGAAGTGTGATTGGCTACACCTTC. Protein: CASSLPQGSVIGYTF.

V usage is TRBV3-1 (or the pseudogene TRBV3-2) and J usage is TRBJ2-3, with D possibly TRBD1 on 6 matching bases. The CDR3 sequence is 13 residues long. Trimming shortened V by 2 bases and J by 4 bases, and 7 bases separated the two germline ends. CDR1 is LGHDT and CDR2 is YNNKEL in the germline V gene (reference sequence). Written as DNA, the CDR3 is TGTGCCAGCAGCCAACAGGGGCCAGATACGCAGTATTTT. Protein: CASSQQGPDTQYF.

The chain combines TRBV5-1 with TRBJ2-1; D is uncertain. Deletions cut 0 bases from V and 5 bases from J, with 3 bases between. The CDR3 extends over 12 amino acids. Germline loops: CDR1 SGHRS, CDR2 YFSETQ. In DNA, the CDR3 is TGCGCCAGCAGCTTGGTCGACAATGAGCAGTTCTTC. It encodes CASSLVDNEQFF.

The rearrangement uses TRBV6-2 or TRBV6-3 and TRBJ1-1, with D tentatively TRBD1 (6 bases). With 5 bases removed from V and 5 bases from J, the gap between germline ends came to 21 bases. The CDR3 extends over 16 amino acids. The germline CDR1 and CDR2 sequences are MNHEY and SVGEGT. The CDR3, as DNA: TGTGCCAGCAGTGGCTGGGTGGCAAGGGGGGGGACTGAAGCTTTCTTT. This sequence encodes CASSGWVARGGTEAFF.

The J gene is TRBJ1-6, the V gene TRBV19; TRBD1 agrees at 10 bases. This CDR3 is 14 amino acids long. From germline, CDR1 is LNHDA and CDR2 SQIVND (reference sequence). The V and J ends lost 8 bases and 7 bases, in that order; junction bases with no gene match: 5. The chain's CDR3 is CASWDRGKNSPLHF. CDR3 coding DNA: TGTGCCAGTTGGGACAGGGGTAAGAATTCACCCCTCCACTTT.

The gene calls are TRBV7-2 and TRBJ2-2; TRBD2 matches 7 bases. CDR3 size: 16 residues. Trimming at V came to 5 bases and at J to 1 base, leaving 7 bases not matched to a gene. The germline CDR1 and CDR2 sequences are SGHTA and FQGNSA. The DNA of the CDR3 is TGTGCCAGCAGCAGAATAGCGGGCAAGAACACCGGGGAGCTGTTTTTT. Translated, it gives CASSRIAGKNTGELFF.

The V gene is TRBV19, the J gene TRBJ2-5; a weak D match, TRBD1 (5 bases). V dropped 0 bases and J dropped 5 bases, with 16 bases sitting between them. The CDR3 covers 16 residues. CDR1 and CDR2 (germline): LNHDA, SQIVND (reference sequence). The CDR3 reads CASSIDHGRAGETQYF. In DNA form, the CDR3 reads TGTGCCAGTAGTATAGATCATGGCAGGGCAGGGGAGACCCAGTACTTC.

This rearrangement joins TRBV11-2 to TRBJ2-7, with 8 positions matching TRBD1. The CDR3 runs to 15 residues. The V segment lost 1 base and the J segment 7 bases; nucleotides outside the gene matches: 9. Germline lookup yields CDR1 SGHAT and CDR2 FQNNGV. CDR3 sequence (DNA): TGTGCCAGCAGCTTAGGACAGGGGCCGCCTTTGGAGCAGTACTTC. Protein sequence: CASSLGQGPPLEQYF.